This is a list of T cell receptor beta chains from one sample in a study of blood T cell repertoires in COVID-19. Clones were read by immunoSEQ multiplex PCR, and TCRdb kept only the in-frame ones, dropping some. The sample consists of 200,000 to 250,000 clones, approximately 91% of them appearing once. The sequencing sample was made of peripheral blood. These receptor sequences come from a woman aged 60 to 75 with acute or convalescent COVID-19. CDR3s include the opening cysteine and the closing phenylalanine or tryptophan. A D gene is named only where the DNA matches it firmly. For some rows the clone size is stated as once, few or many, or as a class when expanded; others skip it.

abundance,j_gene,v_gene,d_gene,CDR3aa,CDR3nt
-,TRBJ1-6,TRBV2,-,CASRGGTVGSPLHF,TGTGCCAGCAGGGGGGGGACGGTCGGATCACCCCTCCACTTT
-,TRBJ1-1,TRBV11-3,-,CASSLGSGEAFF,TGTGCCAGCAGCTTAGGCTCAGGCGAAGCTTTCTTT
-,TRBJ1-2,TRBV18,-,CASSPSRDSGGYTF,TGTGCCAGCTCACCCTCTCGAGACTCAGGGGGCTACACCTTC
-,TRBJ2-2,TRBV25-1,TRBD2,CASSRPSGITGELFF,TGTGCCAGCAGTAGGCCTAGCGGGATCACCGGGGAGCTGTTTTTT
-,TRBJ2-1,TRBV19,TRBD2,CASSIGLAGYNEQFF,TGTGCCAGTAGTATCGGCCTAGCGGGATACAATGAGCAGTTCTTC
-,TRBJ2-1,TRBV4-1,TRBD2,CASSQDGGGADEQFF,TGCGCCAGCAGCCAAGATGGCGGGGGGGCCGATGAGCAGTTCTTC
-,TRBJ1-2,TRBV18,TRBD1,CASSPDRAYGYTF,TGTGCCAGCTCACCGGACAGGGCATATGGCTACACCTTC
few,TRBJ2-5,TRBV7-9,-,CASSSLPAGQETQYF,TGTGCCAGCAGCTCCCTACCGGCAGGCCAAGAGACCCAGTACTTC
-,TRBJ2-3,TRBV4-2,TRBD2,CASSQAVAGGPTDTQYF,TGTGCCAGCAGCCAAGCGGTAGCGGGAGGGCCAACAGATACGCAGTATTTT
-,TRBJ2-7,TRBV15,TRBD1,CATSRDPGQGREQYF,TGTGCCACCAGCAGAGACCCGGGACAGGGTCGGGAGCAGTACTTC
few,TRBJ1-5,TRBV7-2,TRBD1,CASSIRTGNNQPQHF,TGTGCCAGCAGCATTAGGACAGGGAACAATCAGCCCCAGCATTTT
-,TRBJ1-2,TRBV18,-,CASSPRDGSGGYTF,TGTGCCAGCTCACCACGTGACGGTTCGGGAGGATACACCTTC
-,TRBJ2-3,TRBV10-1,-,CASSEGRGGSTDTQYF,TGCGCCAGCAGTGAGGGCCGCGGCGGAAGCACAGATACGCAGTATTTT